This T cell receptor (beta chain) was recorded in a study of cytomegalovirus exposure and HLA in healthy donors (dated by TCRdb to between 2016 and 2019). About the study as a whole: In an earlier analysis of fewer than 750 of the donors, approximately 300 Gb of sequence data and about 110 million unique TCR beta sequences from roughly 180 million T cells were reported. Roughly 310 gigabases of sequencing data and approximately 85 million unique TCR sequences were included in an early release covering over 600 HLA-typed donors. Of the roughly 400 genotyped donors, approximately 83% fell in the genetic ancestry cluster associated with self-reported Caucasian donors. The aim of the study was to test whether cataloging public T cell receptors could identify signatures of past pathogen exposure. The T cell repertoires of around 730 subjects were profiled by immunosequencing and related to cytomegalovirus serostatus. A separate validation cohort of more than 100 different subjects was used in addition to the approximately 610-subject first cohort. To predict cytomegalovirus infection status, the study brought together high-throughput TCR immunosequencing, statistical association of individual TCRs with disease status, and machine learning. A later analysis re-analyzed previously published TCR beta repertoires from approximately 700 donors and added high-resolution HLA genotyping to study TCR occurrence patterns. Rather than drawing on any new phenotypic data, the later analysis identified candidate immune exposures from TCR beta sequences and the way those sequences occurred across donors. An earlier analysis of fewer than 750 of the donors used high-throughput TCR beta sequencing to judge whether each TCR beta V gene segment behaved as functional or pseudogenic. Donor age, sex, ethnicity and CMV serostatus were collected together with the repertoire data. In a later genetic analysis, genome-wide SNP genotypes for about 55% of the roughly 670 donors were used, and that subset was treated as a discovery cohort. Every discovery cohort repertoire had been produced on one sequencing platform. HLA typing covered class I and class II loci at four-digit resolution. Typing coverage varied by locus: roughly 629-640 donors for A, B, C, DRB1 and DQB1; 522 for DQA1; over 600 for DPA1; roughly 450 for DPB1. Five DR-DQ haplotypes were handled as single units for association and clustering, since linkage in the cohort was strong. On average, around 230,000 unique TCR beta nucleotide sequences were sequenced per donor among a few hundred genotyped donors of the cohort, with roughly 18% of those sequences being non-productive. Study-wide findings and limitations: In a later analysis, several top co-occurrence clusters were reported to appear linked to parvovirus B19, influenza, CMV and Epstein-Barr virus. Cytomegalovirus status was reported to be diagnosed by the classifier with high specificity and sensitivity in both the original and validation cohorts. When HLA alleles, especially DR and DQ, strongly co-occurred, TCR associations were difficult to assign to individual alleles. Most TCR sequences were observed very rarely across donors, whereas some public TCRs were present in many individuals. Broadly in line with IMGT annotations, most TCR beta V segments showed up in productive rearrangements about 87% or about 30% of the time in an earlier analysis of 587 of the donors. A few of the identified cytomegalovirus-associated TCR beta chains were confirmed in vitro to be specific for cytomegalovirus antigens. According to a later analysis, TCR association rates differed among HLA loci, with DRB1 alleles showing the most associated TCRs and HLA-C alleles showing the fewest. Sequencing depth was assumed to be roughly uniform across donors in the presence/absence analyses, though that assumption may not hold. In a later analysis, around 17,000 TCR beta sequences were associated with specific HLA alleles at a false discovery rate of 0.05. Linkage disequilibrium might explain the correlated functional status among segregating V segments, but an unknown experimental factor could not be ruled out. In this cohort, only TCR beta chains were sequenced, and detectable features were limited by the absence of alpha or paired-chain data. Immune exposure information for the cohort was limited to CMV serostatus. Because HLA typing was missing for some donors at each locus, association tests included only the typed subset. A later genetic analysis associated a missense DCLRE1C variant with V-gene and J-gene trimming of TCR beta chains, and an independent cohort replicated the association. A cluster of highly shared sequence variants was judged likely to be a technical artifact of the sequencing pipeline. It was suggested by the authors that the approach could potentially be generalized to other disease states and immunological phenotypes. A further reported finding was that TCR beta sequences accurately predicted the HLA-A and HLA-B alleles for most subjects in the first cohort. A later genetic analysis reported fewer N-insertions in productive TCRs among donors in an Asian-associated ancestry cluster than the roughly 640-donor mean. Around 16 rarely observed V segments, including chromosome 9 orphons, were excluded from the earlier analysis of 550 to 700 of the donors because counts were too low. The study listed approximately 150 TCR beta chains as associated with cytomegalovirus. In a later analysis, HLA-associated TCR beta chains showed more clonal expansion and lower generation probabilities than non-associated chains that were equally common. A later analysis found that most CMV-associated TCR beta chains appeared HLA-restricted, with HLA associations seemingly driven largely by CMV exposure.

Details on this clone: Its antigen is unknown. Base qualities are not recorded, but no much larger clone differs from it by a single base.

Library prep was done by the immunoSEQ multiplex PCR assay. A mixture of 60 forward primers for TCR Vbeta segments and 13 reverse primers for TCR Jbeta segments was used in the multiplex PCR. A multiplex PCR assay on genomic DNA amplified the CDR3 region of rearranged TCR beta genes. The amplified TCR beta libraries were sequenced on the Illumina HiSeq System as 87-base-pair reads. In the original analysis: A later analysis counted approximately 76 million unique TCR beta chains across the 550 to 800 repertoires, and roughly 9.9 million of these chains were shared by at least two donors. A nearest-neighbor algorithm error-corrected the raw reads and collapsed the reads into unique sequences, merging closely related sequences to remove PCR and sequencing errors. V, D and J gene segments were assigned by aligning CDR3 sequences to IMGT reference sequences. For a sequence to be retained, a match of at least six nucleotides to both a V gene segment and a J gene segment was required. Rearrangements were classified as productive when the CDR3 lacked stop codons and remained in frame with V and J, and all other rearrangements were classified as non-productive. CDR3 was defined by IMGT convention, running from the second conserved V-encoded cysteine to the conserved J-encoded phenylalanine. The earlier analysis of about 570 of the donors excluded any sequence lacking an unambiguous match to a single V gene segment. An earlier analysis of some 610 of the donors called V segments functional above 56.7% productive rearrangements and segregating when the between-donor standard deviation exceeded 5%. A statistical classification framework was built to diagnose cytomegalovirus status from the catalog of TCR beta chain sequences. A later analysis assigned V and J genes by comparing TCR nucleotide sequences with IMGT/GENE-DB human TR gene sequences. A later analysis assigned CDR3 sequences and most-parsimonious VDJ recombination scenarios with the TCRdist pipeline. In a later analysis, each TCR beta chain was defined by its CDR3 amino acid sequence together with its V-gene family, and reads lacking a unique V-gene family were excluded. To address suspected cross-contamination and a sequencing artifact, a later analysis removed under 600 highly shared, low-generation-probability nucleotide sequences. A later analysis calculated a clonal expansion index for each public chain from normalized within-repertoire ranks of inferred template counts. In a later analysis, generation probabilities were computed with a VDJ recombination model fitted to out-of-frame rearrangements, and the resulting probabilities were checked against IGoR. Hypergeometric tests were used in a later analysis to score TCR-TCR, TCR-HLA and TCR-CMV co-occurrence, with a repertoire-size bias correction applied to the TCR pairs. False discovery rates were estimated in a later analysis by permuting HLA or CMV assignments 20 times. In a later analysis, co-occurring TCRs were grouped using DBSCAN, with TCRdist sequence similarity added in when clustering inside HLA-allele-positive subsets. Co-occurrence clustering excluded repertoires with fewer than 30,000 or more than 120,000 public chains, plus five with anomalous nucleotide sharing. Imported from immuneACCESS, the table was reduced by TCRdb to in-frame sequences with V and J called. These copies leave out some clones; in studies compared against another copy, an unresolved V gene accounts for under half, and the cause of the remainder is not known. V, J and clone size reflect that table, while D and trimming were determined from the DNA. Within this sample are roughly 150,000 clones, with roughly 68% of them counted one time only. About 10% of the sample is in the top ten clones.

The cohort comprised around 690 healthy bone marrow donors. All cohort members were sampled while nominally healthy, although unrecorded immune exposures were likely present. The donor tested CMV seropositive and was one of the 289 seropositive cohort members. A peripheral blood sample was provided by each donor, and peripheral blood mononuclear cells were used for TCR beta sequencing. The Qiagen DNeasy Blood Extraction Kit was used to extract genomic DNA from the blood cell samples. The sequencing sample was made of PBMCs. The receptor comes from a man aged 30 to 45 in good health and CMV-seropositive.

In nucleotides, the sequence is TGTGCCAGCAGCCCAGACCAGGGCTACGAGCAGTACTTC. Its product reads: CASSPDQGYEQYF. The V gene is TRBV6-1 and the J gene is TRBJ2-7, with TRBD1 as a weak D call on 5 bases. The CDR3 spans 13 residues, from the cysteine through the phenylalanine. The sequence is cut down to CDR3 DNA, 39 bases in frame from base 1. V is clipped by 6 bases and J by 3 bases, and the sequence between their germline boundaries is 12 bases long. CDR1 and CDR2 are read off the germline V gene as MNHNS and SASEGT.